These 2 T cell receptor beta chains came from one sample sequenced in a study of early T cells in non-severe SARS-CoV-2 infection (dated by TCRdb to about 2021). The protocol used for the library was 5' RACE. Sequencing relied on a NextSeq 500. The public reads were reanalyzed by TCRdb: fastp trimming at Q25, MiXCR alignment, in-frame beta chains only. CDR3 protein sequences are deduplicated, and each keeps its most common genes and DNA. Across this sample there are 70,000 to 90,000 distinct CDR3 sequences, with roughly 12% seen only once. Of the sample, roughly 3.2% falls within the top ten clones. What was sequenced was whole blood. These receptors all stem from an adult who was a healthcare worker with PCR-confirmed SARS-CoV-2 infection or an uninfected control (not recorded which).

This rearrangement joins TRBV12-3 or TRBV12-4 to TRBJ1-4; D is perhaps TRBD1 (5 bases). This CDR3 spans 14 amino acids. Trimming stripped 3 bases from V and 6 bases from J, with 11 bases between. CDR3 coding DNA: TGTGCCAGCAGTTTCTCCGGGGCAGATGAAAAACTGTTTTTT. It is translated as CASSFSGADEKLFF.

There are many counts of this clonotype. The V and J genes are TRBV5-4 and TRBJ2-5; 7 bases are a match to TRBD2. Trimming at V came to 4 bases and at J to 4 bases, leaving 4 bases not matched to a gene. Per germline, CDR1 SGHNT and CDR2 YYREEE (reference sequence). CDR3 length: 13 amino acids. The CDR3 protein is CASSPTGGETQYF. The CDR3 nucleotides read TGTGCCAGCAGCCCTACGGGAGGAGAGACCCAGTACTTC.